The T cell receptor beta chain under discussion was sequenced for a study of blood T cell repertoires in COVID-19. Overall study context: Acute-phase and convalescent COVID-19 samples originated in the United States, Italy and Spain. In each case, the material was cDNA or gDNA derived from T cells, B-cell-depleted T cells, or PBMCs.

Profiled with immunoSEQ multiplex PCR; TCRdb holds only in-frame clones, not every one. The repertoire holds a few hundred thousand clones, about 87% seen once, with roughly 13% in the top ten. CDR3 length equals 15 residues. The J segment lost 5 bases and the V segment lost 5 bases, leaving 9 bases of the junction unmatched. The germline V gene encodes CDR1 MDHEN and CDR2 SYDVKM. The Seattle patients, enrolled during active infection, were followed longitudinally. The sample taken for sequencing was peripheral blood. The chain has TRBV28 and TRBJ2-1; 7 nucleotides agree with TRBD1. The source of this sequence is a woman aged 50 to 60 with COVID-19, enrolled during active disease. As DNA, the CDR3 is TGTGCCAGCAGTGGGGTTCGGGACAGTAACAATGAGCAGTTCTTC. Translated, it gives CASSGVRDSNNEQFF.